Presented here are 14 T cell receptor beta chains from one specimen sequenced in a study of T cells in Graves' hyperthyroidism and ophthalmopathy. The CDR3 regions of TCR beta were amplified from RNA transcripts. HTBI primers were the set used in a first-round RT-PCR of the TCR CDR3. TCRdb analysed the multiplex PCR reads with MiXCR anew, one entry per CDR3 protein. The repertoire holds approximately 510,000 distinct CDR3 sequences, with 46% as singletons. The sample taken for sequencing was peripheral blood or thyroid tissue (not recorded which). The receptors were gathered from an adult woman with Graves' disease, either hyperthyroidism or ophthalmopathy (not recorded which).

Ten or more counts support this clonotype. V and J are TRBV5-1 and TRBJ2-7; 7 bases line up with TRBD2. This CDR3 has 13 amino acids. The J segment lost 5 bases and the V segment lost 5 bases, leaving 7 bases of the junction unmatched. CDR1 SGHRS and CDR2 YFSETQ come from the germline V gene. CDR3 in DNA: TGCGCCAGCAGAACGGCGGGAGTCAACGAGCAGTACTTC. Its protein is CASRTAGVNEQYF.

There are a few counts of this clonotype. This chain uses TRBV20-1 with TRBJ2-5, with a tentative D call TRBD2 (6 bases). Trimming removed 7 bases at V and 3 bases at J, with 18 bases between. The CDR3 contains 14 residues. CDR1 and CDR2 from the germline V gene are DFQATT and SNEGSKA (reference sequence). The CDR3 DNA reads TGCAGTGTCCACGGGAGCGTCGGTGAAGAGACCCAGTACTTC. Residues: CSVHGSVGEETQYF.

The CDR3 nucleotides are TGCAGTCCTGGGACAGGGTGGGTTGTCTCGGAGACCCAGTACTTC. Translating it yields CSPGTGWVVSETQYF. This chain links TRBV20-1 with TRBJ2-5; 9 bases map to TRBD1. CDR1 is DFQATT and CDR2 is SNEGSKA in the germline V gene (reference sequence). Germline trimming cut 8 bases from V and 5 bases from J; bases unmatched to any gene: 15. There are 15 residues in the CDR3.

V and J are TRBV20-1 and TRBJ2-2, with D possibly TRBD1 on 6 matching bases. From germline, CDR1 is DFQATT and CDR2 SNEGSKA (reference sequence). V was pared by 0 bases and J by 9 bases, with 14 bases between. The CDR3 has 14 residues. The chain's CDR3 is CSAREEFRDRELFF. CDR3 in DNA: TGCAGTGCTAGAGAGGAGTTTCGGGACAGGGAGCTGTTTTTT.

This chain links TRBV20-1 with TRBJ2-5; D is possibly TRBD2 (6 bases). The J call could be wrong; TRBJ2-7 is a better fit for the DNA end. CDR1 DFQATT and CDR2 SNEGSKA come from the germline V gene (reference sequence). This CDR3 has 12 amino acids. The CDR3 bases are TGCAGTGCCAAGACTAGAGCCTACGAGCAGTACTTC. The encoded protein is CSAKTRAYEQYF.

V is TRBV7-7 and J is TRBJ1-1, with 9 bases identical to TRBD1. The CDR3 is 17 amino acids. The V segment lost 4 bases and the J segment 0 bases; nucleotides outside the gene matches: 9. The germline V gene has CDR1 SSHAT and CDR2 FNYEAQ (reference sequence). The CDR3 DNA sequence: TGTGCCAGCAGCTCCGGGACAGGGCGTTCAATGAACACTGAAGCTTTCTTT. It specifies CASSSGTGRSMNTEAFF.

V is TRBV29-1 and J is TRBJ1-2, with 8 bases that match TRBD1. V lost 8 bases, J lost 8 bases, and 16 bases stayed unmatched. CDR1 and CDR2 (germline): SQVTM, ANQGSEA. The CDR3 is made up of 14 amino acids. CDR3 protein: CSSEVGQGNGGYTF. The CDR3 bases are TGCAGCAGTGAAGTTGGACAGGGTAATGGGGGCTACACCTTC.

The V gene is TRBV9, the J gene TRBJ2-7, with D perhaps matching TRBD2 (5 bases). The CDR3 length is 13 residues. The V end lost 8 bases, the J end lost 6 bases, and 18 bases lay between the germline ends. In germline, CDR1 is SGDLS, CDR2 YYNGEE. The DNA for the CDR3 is TGTGCCAGTTACCCTTCGGCTAGCTCCGAGCAGTACTTC. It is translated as CASYPSASSEQYF. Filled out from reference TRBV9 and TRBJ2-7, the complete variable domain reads DSGVTQTPKHLITATGQRVTLRCSPRSGDLSVYWYQQSLDQGLQFLIQYYNGEERAKGNILERFSAQQFPDLHSELNLSSLELGDSALYFCASYPSASSEQYFGPGTRLTVT.

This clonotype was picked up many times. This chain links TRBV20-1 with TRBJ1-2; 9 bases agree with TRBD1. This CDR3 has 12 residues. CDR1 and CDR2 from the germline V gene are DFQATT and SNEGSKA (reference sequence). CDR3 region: CSLFGTGLGYTF. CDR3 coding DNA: TGCAGCCTGTTCGGGACAGGGCTCGGCTACACCTTC.

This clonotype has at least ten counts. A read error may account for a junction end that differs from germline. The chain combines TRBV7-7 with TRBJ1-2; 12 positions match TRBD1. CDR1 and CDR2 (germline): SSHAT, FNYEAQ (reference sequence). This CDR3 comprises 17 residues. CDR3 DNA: TGTGCTAGCAGTAACCCCCCGGGACAGGGGGCTGACTATGGCTACACCTTC. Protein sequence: CASSNPPGQGADYGYTF.

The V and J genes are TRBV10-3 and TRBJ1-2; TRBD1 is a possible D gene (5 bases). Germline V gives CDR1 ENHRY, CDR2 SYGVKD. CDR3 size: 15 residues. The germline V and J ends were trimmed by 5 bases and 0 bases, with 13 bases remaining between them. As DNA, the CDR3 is TGTGCCATCAGTTCGCGGCGGGGGACTAACTATGGCTACACCTTC. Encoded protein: CAISSRRGTNYGYTF.

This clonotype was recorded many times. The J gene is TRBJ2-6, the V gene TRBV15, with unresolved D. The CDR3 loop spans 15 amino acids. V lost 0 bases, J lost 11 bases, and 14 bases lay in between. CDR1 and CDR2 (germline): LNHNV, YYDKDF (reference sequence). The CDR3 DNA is TGTGCCACCAGCAGAGAATCGGGTAGAGATCACGTCCTGACTTTC. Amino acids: CATSRESGRDHVLTF.

CDR3 region: CASSGGGLSEQYF. For the CDR3, the DNA is TGTGCCAGCAGTGGTGGAGGCCTCTCCGAGCAGTACTTC. The chain links TRBV25-1 to TRBJ2-7; possible D gene TRBD2, 5 bases. Trimming removed 4 bases at V and 6 bases at J, with 13 bases between. Germline CDR1 and CDR2: MGHDK and SYGVNS. This CDR3 comprises 13 residues.

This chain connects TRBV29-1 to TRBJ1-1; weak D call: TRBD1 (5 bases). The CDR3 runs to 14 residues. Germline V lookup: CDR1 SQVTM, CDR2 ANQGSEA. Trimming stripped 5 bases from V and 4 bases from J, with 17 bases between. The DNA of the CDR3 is TGCAGCGTTTGGGGAGAGGGGACCTTCACTGAAGCTTTCTTT. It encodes CSVWGEGTFTEAFF.